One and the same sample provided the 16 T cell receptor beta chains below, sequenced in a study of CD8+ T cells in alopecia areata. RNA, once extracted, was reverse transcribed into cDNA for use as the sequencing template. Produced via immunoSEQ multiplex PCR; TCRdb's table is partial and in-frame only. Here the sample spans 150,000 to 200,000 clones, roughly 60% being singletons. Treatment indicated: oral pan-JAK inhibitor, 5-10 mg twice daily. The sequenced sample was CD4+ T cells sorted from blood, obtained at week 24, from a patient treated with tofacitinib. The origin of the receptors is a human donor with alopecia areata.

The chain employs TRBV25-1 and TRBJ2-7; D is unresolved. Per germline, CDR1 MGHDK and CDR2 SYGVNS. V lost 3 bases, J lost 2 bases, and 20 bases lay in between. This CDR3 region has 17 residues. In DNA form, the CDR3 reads TGTGCCAGCAGTGACTCCCCTCGCGTGGGGATCGCCTACGAGCAGTACTTC. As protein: CASSDSPRVGIAYEQYF.

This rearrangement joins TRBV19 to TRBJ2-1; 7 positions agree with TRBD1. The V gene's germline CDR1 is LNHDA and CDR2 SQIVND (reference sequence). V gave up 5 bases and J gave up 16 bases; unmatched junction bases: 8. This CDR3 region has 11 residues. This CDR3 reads CASSDGTDDFF. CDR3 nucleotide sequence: TGTGCCAGTAGTGACGGGACAGATGACTTCTTC.

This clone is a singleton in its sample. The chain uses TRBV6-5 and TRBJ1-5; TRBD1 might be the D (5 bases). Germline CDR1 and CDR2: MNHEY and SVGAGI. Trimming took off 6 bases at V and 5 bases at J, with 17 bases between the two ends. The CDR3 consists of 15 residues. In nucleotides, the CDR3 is TGTGCCAGCAGCCGACGTCGGACGGGGGATCAGCCCCAGCATTTT. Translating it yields CASSRRRTGDQPQHF.

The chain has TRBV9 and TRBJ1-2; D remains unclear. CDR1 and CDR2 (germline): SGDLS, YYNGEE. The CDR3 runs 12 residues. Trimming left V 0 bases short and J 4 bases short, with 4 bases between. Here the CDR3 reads CASSVDGYGYTF. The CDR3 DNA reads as TGTGCCAGCAGCGTAGACGGCTATGGCTACACCTTC.

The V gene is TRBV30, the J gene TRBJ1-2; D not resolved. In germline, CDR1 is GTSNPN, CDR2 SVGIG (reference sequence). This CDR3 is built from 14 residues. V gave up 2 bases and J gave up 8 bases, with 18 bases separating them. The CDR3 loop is CAWSKGTISMGYTF. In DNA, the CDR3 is TGTGCCTGGAGTAAGGGCACGATATCTATGGGCTACACCTTC.

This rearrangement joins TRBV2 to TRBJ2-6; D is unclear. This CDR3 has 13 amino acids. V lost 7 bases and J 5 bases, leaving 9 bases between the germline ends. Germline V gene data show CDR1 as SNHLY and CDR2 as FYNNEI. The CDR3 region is CASTPEWANVLTF. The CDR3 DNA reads TGTGCCAGCACCCCCGAATGGGCCAACGTCCTGACTTTC.

This chain's CDR3 is CAWTRTGTYFSYGYTF. The CDR3 DNA sequence: TGTGCCTGGACTAGGACAGGGACCTACTTCTCGTATGGCTACACCTTC. The chain is built from TRBV30 and TRBJ1-2; TRBD1 aligns across 8 bases. The CDR3 runs to 16 residues. Germline assignment: CDR1 GTSNPN and CDR2 SVGIG (reference sequence). The ends lost 4 bases at V and 5 bases at J; junction bases unmatched: 15.

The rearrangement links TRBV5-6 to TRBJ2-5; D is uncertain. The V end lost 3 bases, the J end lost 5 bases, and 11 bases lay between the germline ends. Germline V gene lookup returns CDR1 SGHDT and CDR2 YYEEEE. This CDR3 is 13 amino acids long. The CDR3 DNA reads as TGTGCCAGCAGCTCAAGCCTGGGCGAGACCCAGTACTTC. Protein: CASSSSLGETQYF.

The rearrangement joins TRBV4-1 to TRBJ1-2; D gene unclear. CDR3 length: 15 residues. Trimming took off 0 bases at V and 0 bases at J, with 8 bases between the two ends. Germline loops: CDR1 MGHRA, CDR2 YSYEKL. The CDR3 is CASSQDLRSNYGYTF. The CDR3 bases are TGCGCCAGCAGCCAAGATCTACGGTCTAACTATGGCTACACCTTC.

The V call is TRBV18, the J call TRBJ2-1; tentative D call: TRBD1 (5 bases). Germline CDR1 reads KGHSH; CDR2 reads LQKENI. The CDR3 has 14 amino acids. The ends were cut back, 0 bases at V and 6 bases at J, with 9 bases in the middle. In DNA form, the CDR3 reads TGTGCCAGCTCACCACCTTCCAGGGTCAATGAGCAGTTCTTC. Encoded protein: CASSPPSRVNEQFF.

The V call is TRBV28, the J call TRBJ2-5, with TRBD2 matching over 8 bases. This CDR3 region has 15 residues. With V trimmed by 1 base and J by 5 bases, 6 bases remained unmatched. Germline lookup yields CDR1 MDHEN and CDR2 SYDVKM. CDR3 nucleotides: TGTGCCAGCAGTTTATCCGGGGGGGTCATCGAGACCCAGTACTTC. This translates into CASSLSGGVIETQYF.

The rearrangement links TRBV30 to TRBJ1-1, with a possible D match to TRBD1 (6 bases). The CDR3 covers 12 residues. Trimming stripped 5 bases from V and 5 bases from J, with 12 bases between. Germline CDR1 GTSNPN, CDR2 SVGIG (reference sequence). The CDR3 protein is CAWFQGRTEAFF. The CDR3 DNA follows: TGTGCCTGGTTCCAGGGGCGGACTGAAGCTTTCTTT.

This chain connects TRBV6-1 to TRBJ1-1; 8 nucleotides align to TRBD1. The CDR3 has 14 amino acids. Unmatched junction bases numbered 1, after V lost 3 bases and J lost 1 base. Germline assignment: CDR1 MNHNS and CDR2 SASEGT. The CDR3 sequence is CASSDRGRNTEAFF. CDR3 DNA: TGTGCCAGCAGTGACAGGGGGCGGAACACTGAAGCTTTCTTT.

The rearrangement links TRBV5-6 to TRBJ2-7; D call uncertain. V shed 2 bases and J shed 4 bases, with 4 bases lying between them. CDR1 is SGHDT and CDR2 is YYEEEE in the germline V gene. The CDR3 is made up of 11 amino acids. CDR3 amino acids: CASSFGYEQYF. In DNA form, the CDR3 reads TGTGCCAGCAGCTTTGGGTACGAGCAGTACTTC.

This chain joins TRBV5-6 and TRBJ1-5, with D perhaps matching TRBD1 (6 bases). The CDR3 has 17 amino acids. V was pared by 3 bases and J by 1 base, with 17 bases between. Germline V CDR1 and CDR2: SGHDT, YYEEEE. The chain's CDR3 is CASSSITGPLSNQPQHF. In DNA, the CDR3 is TGTGCCAGCAGCTCAATAACAGGGCCACTAAGCAATCAGCCCCAGCATTTT.

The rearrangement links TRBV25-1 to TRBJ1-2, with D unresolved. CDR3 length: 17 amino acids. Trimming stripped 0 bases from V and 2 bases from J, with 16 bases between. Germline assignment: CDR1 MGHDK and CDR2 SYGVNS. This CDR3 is CASSEYKLSGGNYGYTF. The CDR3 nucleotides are TGTGCCAGCAGTGAATATAAGCTGTCGGGAGGGAACTATGGCTACACCTTC.